The 20 T cell receptor beta chains given below trace back to one sample, sequenced in a study of blood T cells in healthy people across ages. Sample-barcoded 5' priming and a J-beta primer mix drove a second PCR of 7 to 11 cycles. TCRdb re-called the 5' RACE reads with MiXCR, one entry per CDR3 protein. In the table there are fewer than 900,000 distinct CDR3 sequences, about 36% of which are singletons. Sequencing was carried out using blood. These receptors originate from a man aged 18-30 years in good health.

V gene TRBV20-1 combines with J gene TRBJ2-2; D is perhaps TRBD1 (6 bases). Trimming left V 0 bases short and J 4 bases short, with 12 bases between. Germline V gene sequence: CDR1 DFQATT, CDR2 SNEGSKA (reference sequence). The CDR3 is 15 amino acids. The CDR3 bases are TGCAGTGCTAGAGAAACAGGGAAGGGCACCGGGGAGCTGTTTTTT. Translated, it gives CSARETGKGTGELFF.

This clonotype has only a few counts. The rearrangement joins TRBV12-3 or TRBV12-4 to TRBJ1-1, with 7 bases fitting TRBD1. V was clipped by 6 bases and J by 0 bases; unmatched bases: 4. This CDR3 spans 14 amino acids. The CDR3 protein is CASRKGAVNTEAFF. CDR3 sequence (DNA): TGTGCCAGCAGGAAGGGGGCCGTGAACACTGAAGCTTTCTTT.

The genes are TRBV4-2 and TRBJ2-3, with 10 nucleotides matching TRBD1. CDR3 size: 15 residues. With 6 bases clipped from V and 2 bases from J, the junction kept 5 bases outside the gene matches. Germline-derived CDR1 and CDR2 are LGHNA and YNFKEQ. Here the CDR3 reads CASRGQGPITDTQYF. The DNA of the CDR3 is TGTGCCAGCAGGGGACAGGGGCCGATCACAGATACGCAGTATTTT.

This clonotype was seen a handful of times. The chain is built from TRBV20-1 and TRBJ1-5; TRBD1 might be the D (5 bases). V shed 2 bases and J shed 6 bases, with 14 bases lying between them. CDR3 size: 14 residues. Germline V CDR1 and CDR2: DFQATT, SNEGSKA (reference sequence). CDR3 bases: TGCAGTGCTAGATCCGGGGCCGGCGGTCAGCCCCAGCATTTT. Its protein product is CSARSGAGGQPQHF.

This clonotype was found a few times. This chain uses TRBV6-5 with TRBJ2-7; 11 nucleotides agree with TRBD2. In germline, CDR1 is MNHEY, CDR2 SVGAGI. The CDR3 has 15 residues. Trimming removed 7 bases from V and 1 base from J; junction bases left unmatched: 6. The CDR3 loop reads CASKQTSGVSYEQYF. The DNA for the CDR3 is TGTGCCAGCAAACAGACTAGCGGGGTTTCCTACGAGCAGTACTTC.

The gene calls are TRBV21-1 and TRBJ2-3; TRBD2 was called by the table and not checked on the DNA. TRBV21-1 is a recognized pseudogene. The CDR3 contains 15 residues. The CDR3 loop is CASSIGEYRTDTQYF. The CDR3 DNA reads as TGTGCCAGCAGCATAGGGGAGTATCGCACAGATACGCAGTATTTT.

The V and J genes are TRBV5-1 and TRBJ2-3; TRBD2 agrees at 9 bases. The CDR3 runs 16 residues. J gave up 5 bases and V 0 bases, and 7 bases lay outside the gene matches. Per germline, CDR1 SGHRS and CDR2 YFSETQ. This CDR3 is CASSLEGGGAVDTQYF. CDR3 nucleotides: TGCGCCAGCAGCTTGGAAGGCGGGGGGGCCGTAGATACGCAGTATTTT.

The sample holds a few counts of this clonotype. The V gene is TRBV6-2 or TRBV6-3, the J gene TRBJ2-5; D is tentatively TRBD1 or TRBD2 (5 bases each). The CDR3 runs 15 residues. Germline CDR1 MNHEY, CDR2 SVGEGT. The V end lost 5 bases, the J end lost 1 base, and 14 bases lay between the germline ends. This chain's CDR3 is CASSSLGALQETQYF. The CDR3 DNA follows: TGTGCCAGCAGTAGCCTCGGGGCCCTCCAAGAGACCCAGTACTTC.

As to this clonotype: Germline is not matched at one junction end, which may reflect a read error. The V gene is TRBV28, the J gene TRBJ2-5; no clear D gene. This CDR3 spans 15 amino acids. From germline, CDR1 is MDHEN and CDR2 SYDVKM. DNA of the CDR3: TGTGCCGGCAGTACCAGAGACATCAACCAAGAGACCCAGTACTTC. It is translated as CAGSTRDINQETQYF. The full variable domain, with the rest looked up from reference TRBV28 and TRBJ2-5, is DVKVTQSSRYLVKRTGEKVFLECVQDMDHENMFWYRQDPGLGLRLIYFSYDVKMKEKGDIPEGYSVSREKKERFSLILESASTNQTSMYLCAGSTRDINQETQYFGPGTRLLVL.

At least ten counts were recorded for this clonotype. The chain carries TRBV7-2 and TRBJ2-1, with 10 bases aligning to TRBD1. Germline loops: CDR1 SGHTA, CDR2 FQGNSA. The CDR3 is 14 amino acids. Trimming at V came to 8 bases and at J to 6 bases, leaving 7 bases not matched to a gene. The CDR3 region has the DNA TGTGCCAGCTCGGGACAGGGGTTTTTCAATGAGCAGTTCTTC. Residues: CASSGQGFFNEQFF.

This clonotype was observed a few times. The chain has TRBV20-1 and TRBJ1-2; a weak D match, TRBD1 (6 bases). Germline CDR1 reads DFQATT; CDR2 reads SNEGSKA (reference sequence). Trimming shortened V by 6 bases and J by 4 bases, and 15 bases separated the two germline ends. The CDR3 extends over 13 amino acids. The CDR3 DNA reads as TGCAGTGCCCCCCTAACAGGGATCTATGGCTACACCTTC. Amino acid sequence: CSAPLTGIYGYTF.

The chain carries TRBV6-5 and TRBJ1-2, with TRBD1 identical over 7 bases. CDR1 MNHEY and CDR2 SVGAGI come from the germline V gene. Unmatched junction bases numbered 9, after V lost 5 bases and J lost 6 bases. The CDR3 is 14 amino acids. The CDR3 loop reads CASSRQGKSHGYTF. The CDR3 region has the DNA TGTGCCAGCAGTCGACAGGGAAAAAGCCATGGCTACACCTTC.

The chain joins TRBV6-5 to TRBJ1-2; weak D call: TRBD1 (6 bases). This CDR3 is 13 amino acids long. Germline CDR1 reads MNHEY; CDR2 reads SVGAGI. Trimming took off 10 bases at V and 2 bases at J, with 14 bases between the two ends. CDR3 DNA sequence: TGTGCCACCTCCAAGGGGGGGAACTATGGCTACACCTTC. Translating gives CATSKGGNYGYTF.

V and J are TRBV20-1 and TRBJ1-6; D is perhaps TRBD1 (5 bases). The CDR3 spans 14 residues. Germline assignment: CDR1 DFQATT and CDR2 SNEGSKA (reference sequence). V was pared by 5 bases and J by 10 bases, with 18 bases between. The CDR3 protein is CSAPRGGGESPLHF. In DNA, the CDR3 is TGCAGTGCTCCCCGGGGGGGTGGAGAATCACCCCTCCACTTT.

This clonotype was seen only a few times. J is TRBJ1-5 and V is TRBV12-3 or TRBV12-4; maybe TRBD1 (5 bases). CDR3 size: 15 residues. V gave up 6 bases and J gave up 3 bases, with 15 bases separating them. Written as DNA, the CDR3 is TGTGCCAGCAGCGGGGCACGGGGTCCCAATCAGCCCCAGCATTTT. Protein sequence: CASSGARGPNQPQHF.

Many counts were recorded for this clonotype. This chain joins TRBV10-3 and TRBJ2-1, with TRBD1 identical over 12 bases. CDR3 size: 15 residues. Trimming at V came to 8 bases and at J to 6 bases, leaving 8 bases not matched to a gene. CDR1 is ENHRY, CDR2 SYGVKD, per germline. The chain's CDR3 is CAIAERGQGANEQFF. CDR3 nucleotides: TGTGCCATCGCCGAACGGGGACAGGGGGCCAATGAGCAGTTCTTC.

This rearrangement joins TRBV20-1 to TRBJ1-1, with 7 bases aligning to TRBD1. Trimming cost V 0 bases and J 4 bases; bases outside gene matches: 5. Germline V gives CDR1 DFQATT, CDR2 SNEGSKA (reference sequence). There are 14 residues in the CDR3. CDR3 sequence: CSARDSTGLTEAFF. The CDR3 DNA reads as TGCAGTGCTAGAGATTCGACAGGGCTCACTGAAGCTTTCTTT.

This clonotype was found a few times. The chain links TRBV20-1 to TRBJ2-5; D is ambiguous. V shed 3 bases and J shed 4 bases, with 6 bases lying between them. This CDR3 has 11 residues. Germline V gene sequence: CDR1 DFQATT, CDR2 SNEGSKA (reference sequence). In nucleotides, the CDR3 is TGCAGTGCTAGGCCCCGAGAGACCCAGTACTTC. Translated: CSARPRETQYF.

This sequence joins TRBV20-1 and TRBJ1-6, with TRBD1 matching over 9 bases. CDR3 length equals 16 residues. V lost 5 bases to trimming and J lost 6 bases; unmatched junction nucleotides: 11. The V gene's germline CDR1 is DFQATT and CDR2 SNEGSKA (reference sequence). CDR3 region: CSAPRDRELSNSPLHF. CDR3 in DNA: TGCAGTGCTCCTCGGGACAGGGAGTTGAGTAATTCACCCCTCCACTTT.

The V gene is TRBV12-3 or TRBV12-4, the J gene TRBJ1-5; D perhaps matches TRBD1 (5 bases). The CDR3 consists of 16 residues. The V end was cut by 0 bases, the J end by 2 bases, with 11 bases between. The chain's CDR3 is CASSLAGGYGNQPQHF. The DNA for the CDR3 is TGTGCCAGCAGTTTAGCGGGGGGTTACGGCAATCAGCCCCAGCATTTT.